The sequence of this T cell receptor (beta chain) was determined in a study of T cells in Graves' hyperthyroidism and ophthalmopathy. Study results and caveats: It was a median 6.5 months before onset that the model predicted ophthalmopathy. Ophthalmopathy could be told apart from stable hyperthyroidism with a 13 V-J model.

This clonotype was seen once. As yet, its antigen is unknown. Hyperthyroidism in the patients, aged 18 to 65, was newly diagnosed and under 2 months in duration. The investigators amplified TCR beta CDR3 regions from RNA transcripts. Initially, a first-round RT-PCR of the TCR CDR3 employed the HTBI primer set. MiXCR, run by TCRdb on the multiplex PCR reads, gives a single entry per CDR3 protein. The sample gives about 300,000 distinct CDR3 sequences, approximately 13% of which show up once; roughly 7.9% is in the top ten. Unmatched junction bases numbered 9, after V lost 6 bases and J lost 2 bases. The CDR3 length is 15 residues.

Sequenced sample: blood. The sequence came from a woman aged 35 to 49 with Graves' hyperthyroidism. The chain combines TRBV12-3 or TRBV12-4 with TRBJ1-1; TRBD1 matches at 7 bases. The CDR3 loop reads CASSKPGQVNTEAFF. The CDR3 nucleotides read TGTGCCAGCAGCAAACCCGGACAGGTAAACACTGAAGCTTTCTTT.